The 16 T cell receptor beta chains below were found in one sample sequenced in a study of T-cell reconstitution after alpha-beta-depleted transplantation in children. Preparation of the TCRbeta library was carried out with unique molecular identifiers. TCRdb itself ran the PCR reads through MiXCR, one entry per CDR3 protein. The sample lists 55,000 to 70,000 distinct CDR3 sequences, about a tenth seen once, with roughly an eighth in the top ten. The sequencing here drew on PBMCs, taken before TCRalphabeta/CD19-depleted stem cell transplant. The receptors were gathered from a boy between 5 and 17 years old with acute myeloid leukemia, due to receive a stem cell transplant.

This clonotype was counted only a few times. V usage is TRBV12-3 or TRBV12-4 and J usage is TRBJ2-1; 11 bases agree with TRBD2. The CDR3 contains 19 residues. J was trimmed by 0 bases and V by 6 bases; bases with no gene match: 13. This chain's CDR3 is CASSSTSGSLGSSYNEQFF. DNA for the CDR3: TGTGCCAGCAGCTCCACTAGCGGGAGCTTGGGGAGCTCCTACAATGAGCAGTTCTTC.

Details on this clonotype: A read error is possible here, since a much larger clone lies one base away. The chain combines TRBV20-1 with TRBJ2-7; D might be TRBD1 (6 bases). Trimming cost V 6 bases and J 2 bases, with 17 bases left between them. Germline CDR1 and CDR2: DFQATT and SNEGSKA (reference sequence). The CDR3 has 14 amino acids. CDR3 sequence reads: CSAIQGRDTYEQYF. The CDR3 DNA sequence: TGCAGTGCCATTCAGGGAAGGGACACCTACGAGCAGTACTTC.

This clonotype has ten or more counts. The genes are TRBV5-1 and TRBJ2-5, with D maybe TRBD2 (6 bases). The CDR3 sequence is 17 residues long. The germline gives CDR1 SGHRS, CDR2 YFSETQ. V was pared by 0 bases and J by 1 base, with 16 bases between. The CDR3 sequence is CASSLAGRGRIQETQYF. Here the CDR3 DNA reads TGCGCCAGCAGCTTGGCCGGGCGGGGCCGTATCCAAGAGACCCAGTACTTC.

As for this clonotype: This may come from a read error, since a much larger clone is one base off. The chain links TRBV24-1 to TRBJ2-7; D tentatively fits TRBD1 or TRBD2 (5 bases each). Trimming took off 11 bases at V and 1 base at J, with 20 bases between the two ends. The germline gives CDR1 KGHDR, CDR2 SFDVKD. The CDR3 contains 15 residues. In DNA, the CDR3 is TGTGCCAGCAGAGACTCCCGGGACGGATCCTACGAGCAGTACTTC. Protein: CASRDSRDGSYEQYF.

This clonotype was observed at least ten times. The chain employs TRBV5-1 and TRBJ2-5, with 10 nucleotides matching TRBD2. The V and J ends lost 4 bases and 5 bases, in that order; junction bases with no gene match: 5. CDR1 is SGHRS, CDR2 YFSETQ, per germline. This CDR3 has 14 residues. DNA of the CDR3: TGCGCCAGCAGCCCGGTGGGACTAGCGGAGACCCAGTACTTC. This translates into CASSPVGLAETQYF.

This chain joins TRBV5-6 and TRBJ2-1, with 11 bases lining up with TRBD2. The junction had 24 bases not matched to a gene; V was cut back by 4 bases and J by 6 bases. This CDR3 has 21 amino acids. Germline V lookup: CDR1 SGHDT, CDR2 YYEEEE. The DNA of the CDR3 is TGTGCCAGCAGCCCCCCCCGGGCAGGTTCCTTAGCGGGGGGGCCGGGCAATGAGCAGTTCTTC. It codes for CASSPPRAGSLAGGPGNEQFF.

This clonotype was counted many times. This rearrangement joins TRBV24-1 to TRBJ2-1, with D perhaps assigned TRBD1 or TRBD2 (5 bases each). The CDR3 is 16 amino acids. Germline lookup yields CDR1 KGHDR and CDR2 SFDVKD. V lost 5 bases and J lost 5, with 18 bases in between. Here the CDR3 DNA reads TGTGCCACCAGTGGTACCTGGCCAGGGAGTAACAATGAGCAGTTCTTC. Amino acids: CATSGTWPGSNNEQFF.

With regard to this clonotype: This may arise from a read error, as a much more abundant clone is one base away. The CDR3 here is CASSKVGVGTEAFF. The CDR3 DNA reads as TGCGCCAGCAGCAAAGTGGGTGTGGGGACTGAAGCTTTCTTT. The rearrangement links TRBV4-1 to TRBJ1-1; D call uncertain. V was shortened by 5 bases and J by 5 bases, with 15 bases between the two germline ends. This CDR3 spans 14 amino acids. Looked up from germline, CDR1 is MGHRA and CDR2 is YSYEKL.

This clonotype was seen at least ten times. This sequence joins TRBV29-1 and TRBJ2-1, with a tentative D call TRBD2 (6 bases). The germline V and J ends were trimmed by 4 bases and 6 bases, with 10 bases remaining between them. Germline loops: CDR1 SQVTM, CDR2 ANQGSEA. This CDR3 comprises 12 residues. The CDR3 region has the DNA TGCAGCGTTGTTCGGGGGACCAATGAGCAGTTCTTC. Amino acids: CSVVRGTNEQFF.

This clonotype was counted ten times or more. The CDR3, as DNA: TGTGCCAGCAGAGCCGGGGCCAGAACCGGGGAGCTGTTTTTT. Encoded protein: CASRAGARTGELFF. This sequence joins TRBV9 and TRBJ2-2; D may match TRBD1 or TRBD2 (5 bases each). V was shortened by 5 bases and J by 5 bases, with 13 bases between the two germline ends. The CDR3 sequence is 14 residues long. Germline CDR1 and CDR2: SGDLS and YYNGEE.

This clonotype was detected ten times or more. The chain couples TRBV6-5 to TRBJ2-3; 8 nucleotides match TRBD2. CDR3 length: 15 amino acids. Germline CDR1 MNHEY, CDR2 SVGAGI. V was clipped by 2 bases and J by 2 bases; unmatched bases: 3. CDR3 bases: TGTGCCAGCAGTTACGGCGGGGGGCCCACAGATACGCAGTATTTT. This translates into CASSYGGGPTDTQYF.

This clonotype was picked up many times. CDR3 amino acids: CASSSGTGTGELFF. The CDR3 DNA follows: TGTGCCAGCAGTTCAGGGACGGGCACCGGGGAGCTGTTTTTT. The chain joins TRBV2 to TRBJ2-2; D may correspond to TRBD1 or TRBD2 (5 bases each). Germline V gene data show CDR1 as SNHLY and CDR2 as FYNNEI. The CDR3 runs 14 residues. The V end lost 5 bases, the J end lost 4 bases, and 11 bases lay between the germline ends.

The table lists this clonotype with many counts. V gene TRBV7-2 combines with J gene TRBJ2-3; D remains ambiguous. Germline lookup yields CDR1 SGHTA and CDR2 FQGNSA. Trimming pared 1 base from V and 1 base from J, leaving 9 bases between. This CDR3 spans 15 amino acids. The CDR3 reads CASSLDSTRTDTQYF. The CDR3 DNA reads TGTGCCAGCAGCTTAGACTCTACCCGCACAGATACGCAGTATTTT.

A few counts support this clonotype. This chain uses TRBV7-9 with TRBJ2-3, with 9 bases fitting TRBD1. The germline gives CDR1 SEHNR, CDR2 FQNEAQ (reference sequence). Trimming at V came to 1 base and at J to 5 bases, leaving 7 bases not matched to a gene. The CDR3 length is 16 residues. CDR3 protein: CASSLVGTGRIDTQYF. The CDR3 DNA follows: TGTGCCAGCAGCTTAGTGGGGACAGGGAGAATAGATACGCAGTATTTT. Looking up the rest from reference TRBV7-9 and TRBJ2-3 gives the full variable domain: DTGVSQNPRHKITKRGQNVTFRCDPISEHNRLYWYRQTLGQGPEFLTYFQNEAQLEKSRLLSDRFSAERPKGSFSTLEIQRTEQGDSAMYLCASSLVGTGRIDTQYFGPGTRLTVL.

This clonotype was detected only a few times. The gene calls are TRBV11-2 and TRBJ1-2; D might be TRBD1 (5 bases). The CDR3 extends over 21 amino acids. V was clipped by 2 bases and J by 6 bases, with 34 bases between them. Germline V gene lookup returns CDR1 SGHAT and CDR2 FQNNGV. This chain's CDR3 is CASSLYPVERGHPRTRDGYTF. For the CDR3, the DNA is TGTGCCAGCAGCTTATACCCCGTAGAGAGGGGCCACCCCCGCACAAGGGATGGCTACACCTTC.

The genes are TRBV29-1 and TRBJ2-2, with D perhaps TRBD1 (6 bases). Trimming left V 7 bases short and J 3 bases short, with 18 bases between. CDR1 and CDR2 from the germline V gene are SQVTM and ANQGSEA. The CDR3 extends over 15 amino acids. The CDR3 here is CSARTVWAHTGELFF. Written as DNA, the CDR3 is TGCAGCGCCCGGACAGTTTGGGCTCACACCGGGGAGCTGTTTTTT.